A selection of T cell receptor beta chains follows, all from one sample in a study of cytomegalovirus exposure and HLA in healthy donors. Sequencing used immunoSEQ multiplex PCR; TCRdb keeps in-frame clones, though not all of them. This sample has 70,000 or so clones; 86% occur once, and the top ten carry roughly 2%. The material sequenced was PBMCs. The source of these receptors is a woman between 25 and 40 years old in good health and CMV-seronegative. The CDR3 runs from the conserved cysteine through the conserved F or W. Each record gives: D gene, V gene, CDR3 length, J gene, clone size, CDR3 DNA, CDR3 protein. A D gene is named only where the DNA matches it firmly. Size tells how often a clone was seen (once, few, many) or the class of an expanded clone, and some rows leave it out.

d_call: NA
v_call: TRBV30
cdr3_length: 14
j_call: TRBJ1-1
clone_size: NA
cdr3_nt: TGTGCCTGGCAGGGACATTCCATGAACACTGAAGCTTTCTTT
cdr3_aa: CAWQGHSMNTEAFF

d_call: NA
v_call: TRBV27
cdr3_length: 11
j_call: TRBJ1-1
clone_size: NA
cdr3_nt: TGTGCCAGCAGCCTGAGAGGTGAAGCTTTCTTT
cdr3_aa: CASSLRGEAFF

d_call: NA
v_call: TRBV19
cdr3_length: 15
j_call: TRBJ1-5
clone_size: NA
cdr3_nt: TGTGCCAGTAGCGACAAGGGGTTAGGCAATCAGCCCCAGCATTTT
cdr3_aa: CASSDKGLGNQPQHF

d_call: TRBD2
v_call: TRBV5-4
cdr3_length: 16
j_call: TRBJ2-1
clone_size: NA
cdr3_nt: TGTGCCAGCAGCTTGGCCGGGGGGAGCTCCTACAATGAGCAGTTCTTC
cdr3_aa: CASSLAGGSSYNEQFF

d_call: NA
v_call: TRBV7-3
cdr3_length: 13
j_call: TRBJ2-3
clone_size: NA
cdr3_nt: TGTGCCAGCAGCTTCTCTGGCACAGATACGCAGTATTTT
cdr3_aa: CASSFSGTDTQYF

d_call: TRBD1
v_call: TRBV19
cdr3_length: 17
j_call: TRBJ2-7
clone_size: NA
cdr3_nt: TGTGCCAGTAGTATTACTTTGTCCGGGACAGGGCACTACGAGCAGTACTTC
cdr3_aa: CASSITLSGTGHYEQYF

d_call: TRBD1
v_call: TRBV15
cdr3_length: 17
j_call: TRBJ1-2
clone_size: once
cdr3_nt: TGTGCCACCTCTAAGCCCCACCCGGGACAGGAAAACTATGGCTACACCTTC
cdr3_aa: CATSKPHPGQENYGYTF

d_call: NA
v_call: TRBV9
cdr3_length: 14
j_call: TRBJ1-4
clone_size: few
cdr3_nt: TGTGCCAGCAGCCCCGGGGAGGCTAATGAAAAACTGTTTTTT
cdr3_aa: CASSPGEANEKLFF

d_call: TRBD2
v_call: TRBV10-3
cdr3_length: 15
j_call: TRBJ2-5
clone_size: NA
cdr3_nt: TGTGCCATCAGTGGGTCAGCGGGGCTTCAAGAGACCCAGTACTTC
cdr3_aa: CAISGSAGLQETQYF

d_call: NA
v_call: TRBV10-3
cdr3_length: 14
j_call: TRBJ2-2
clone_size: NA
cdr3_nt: TGTGCCATCAGTGAGCTTAGTTATGGCGGGGAGCTGTTTTTT
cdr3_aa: CAISELSYGGELFF

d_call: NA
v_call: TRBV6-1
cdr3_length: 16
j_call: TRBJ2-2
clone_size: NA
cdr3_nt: TGTGCCAGCAGTGAAGCGCTCCGGGAGAACACCGGGGAGCTGTTTTTT
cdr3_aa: CASSEALRENTGELFF

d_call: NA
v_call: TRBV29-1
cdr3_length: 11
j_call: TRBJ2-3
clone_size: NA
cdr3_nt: TGCAGCGTGGGGCCGCAAGATACGCAGTATTTT
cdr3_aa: CSVGPQDTQYF

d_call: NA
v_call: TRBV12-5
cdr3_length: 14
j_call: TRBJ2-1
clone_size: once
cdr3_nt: TGTGCTAGTGGCCCTGGGGCCCCAGGCGATGAGCAGTTCTTC
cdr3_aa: CASGPGAPGDEQFF

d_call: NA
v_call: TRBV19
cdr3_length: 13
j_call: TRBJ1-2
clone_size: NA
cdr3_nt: TGTGCCAGTAGAACAGAGACTAACTATGGCTACACCTTC
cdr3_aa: CASRTETNYGYTF

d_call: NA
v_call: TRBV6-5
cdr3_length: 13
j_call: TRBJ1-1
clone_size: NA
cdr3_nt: TGTGCCAGCAGTTACTGGGGGGGGGCTGAAGCTTTCTTT
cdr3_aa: CASSYWGGAEAFF

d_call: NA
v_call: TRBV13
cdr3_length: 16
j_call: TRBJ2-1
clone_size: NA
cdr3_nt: TGTGCCAGCAGCATAAACGCTGGGAGCTCCTACAATGAGCAGTTCTTC
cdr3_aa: CASSINAGSSYNEQFF